The source of this TCR beta chain is a study of T cell changes during pregnancy in multiple sclerosis. V lost 6 bases, J lost 5 bases, and 10 bases lay in between. Germline V gives CDR1 MNHEY, CDR2 SVGAGI. The CDR3 is made up of 12 amino acids. Sequencing was performed with immunoSEQ multiplex PCR; in TCRdb, only in-frame clones are kept and a portion is missing. The sample shows some 74,000 clones, roughly 92% of them seen only once. This receptor was obtained from a female donor in good health, enrolled as a control in a pregnancy study. Sequences were derived from peripheral blood, sampled after pregnancy. V and J are TRBV6-5 and TRBJ2-5; TRBD2 is a possible D gene (6 bases). The DNA of the CDR3 is TGTGCCAGCAGAACTAGCTCGGAGACCCAGTACTTC. Amino acid sequence: CASRTSSETQYF.